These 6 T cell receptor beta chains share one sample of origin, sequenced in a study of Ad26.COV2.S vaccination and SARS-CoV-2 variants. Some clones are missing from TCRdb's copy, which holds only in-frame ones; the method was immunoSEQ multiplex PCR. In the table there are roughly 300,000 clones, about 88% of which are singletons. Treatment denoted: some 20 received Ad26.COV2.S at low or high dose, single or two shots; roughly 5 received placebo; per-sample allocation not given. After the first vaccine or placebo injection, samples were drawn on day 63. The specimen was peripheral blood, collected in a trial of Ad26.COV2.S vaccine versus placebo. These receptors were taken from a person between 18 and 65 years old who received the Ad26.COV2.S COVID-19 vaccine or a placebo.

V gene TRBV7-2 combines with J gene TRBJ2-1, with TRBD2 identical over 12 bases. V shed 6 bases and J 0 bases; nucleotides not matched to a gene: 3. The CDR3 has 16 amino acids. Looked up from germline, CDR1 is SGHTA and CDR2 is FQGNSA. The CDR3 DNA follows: TGTGCCAGCAGTTTACTAGCGGGAGGCTCCTACAATGAGCAGTTCTTC. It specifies CASSLLAGGSYNEQFF. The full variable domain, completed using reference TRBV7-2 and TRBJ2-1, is GAGVSQSPSNKVTEKGKDVELRCDPISGHTALYWYRQSLGQGLEFLIYFQGNSAPDKSGLPSDRFSAERTGGSVSTLTIQRTQQEDSAVYLCASSLLAGGSYNEQFFGPGTRLTVL.

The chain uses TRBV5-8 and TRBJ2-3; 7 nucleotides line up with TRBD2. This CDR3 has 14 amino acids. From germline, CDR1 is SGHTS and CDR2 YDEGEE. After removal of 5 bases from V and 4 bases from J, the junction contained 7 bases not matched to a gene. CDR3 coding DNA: TGTGCCAGCAGTTCACGCGGGAGCGCAGATACGCAGTATTTT. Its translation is CASSSRGSADTQYF. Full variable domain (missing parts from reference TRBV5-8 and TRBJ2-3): EAGVTQSPTHLIKTRGQQATLRCSPISGHTSVYWYQQALGLGLQFLLWYDEGEERNRGNFPPRFSGRQFPNYSSELNVNALELEDSALYLCASSSRGSADTQYFGPGTRLTVL.

In DNA form, the CDR3 reads TGTGCCATCAGTGGGGACACAGGGGGCTCCTACAATGAGCAGTTCTTC. Protein product: CAISGDTGGSYNEQFF. V is TRBV10-3 and J is TRBJ2-1; 8 bases are shared with TRBD1. The CDR3 has 16 amino acids. V shed 4 bases and J 0 bases; nucleotides not matched to a gene: 5. Per the germline V gene, CDR1 is ENHRY and CDR2 is SYGVKD.

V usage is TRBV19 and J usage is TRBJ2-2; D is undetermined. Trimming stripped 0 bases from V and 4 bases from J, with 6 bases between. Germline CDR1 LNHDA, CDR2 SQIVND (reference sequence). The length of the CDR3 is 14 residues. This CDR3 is CASSIDQVTGELFF. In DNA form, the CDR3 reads TGTGCCAGTAGTATAGATCAAGTCACCGGGGAGCTGTTTTTT.

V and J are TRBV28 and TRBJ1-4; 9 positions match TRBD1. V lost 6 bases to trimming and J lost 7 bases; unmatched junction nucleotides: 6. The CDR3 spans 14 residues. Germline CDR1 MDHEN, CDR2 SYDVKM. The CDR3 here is CASSSGTGFEKLFF. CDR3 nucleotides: TGTGCCAGCAGCTCCGGGACAGGGTTTGAAAAACTGTTTTTT.

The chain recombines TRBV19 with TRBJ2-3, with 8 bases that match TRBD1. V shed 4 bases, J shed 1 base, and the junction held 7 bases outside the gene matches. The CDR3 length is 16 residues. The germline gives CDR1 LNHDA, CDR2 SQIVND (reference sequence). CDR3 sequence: CASSTGGLAGTDTQYF. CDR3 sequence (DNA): TGTGCCAGTAGTACAGGGGGCTTAGCGGGCACAGATACGCAGTATTTT.